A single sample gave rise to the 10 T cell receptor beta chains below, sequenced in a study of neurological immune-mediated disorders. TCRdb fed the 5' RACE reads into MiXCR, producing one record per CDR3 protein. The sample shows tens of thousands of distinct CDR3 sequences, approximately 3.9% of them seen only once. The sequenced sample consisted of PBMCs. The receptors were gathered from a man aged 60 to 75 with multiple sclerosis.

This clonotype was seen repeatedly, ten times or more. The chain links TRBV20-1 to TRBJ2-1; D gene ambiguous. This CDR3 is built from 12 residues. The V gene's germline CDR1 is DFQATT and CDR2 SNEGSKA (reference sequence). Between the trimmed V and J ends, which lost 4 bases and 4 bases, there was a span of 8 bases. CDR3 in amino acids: CSANSMYNEQFF. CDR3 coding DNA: TGCAGTGCTAACTCGATGTACAATGAGCAGTTCTTC.

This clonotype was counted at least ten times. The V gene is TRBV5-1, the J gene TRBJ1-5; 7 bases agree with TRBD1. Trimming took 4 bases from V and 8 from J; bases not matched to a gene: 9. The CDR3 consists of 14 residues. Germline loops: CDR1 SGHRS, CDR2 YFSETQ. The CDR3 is CASSVGGGREPQHF. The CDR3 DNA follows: TGCGCCAGCAGCGTGGGAGGGGGCCGTGAGCCCCAGCATTTT.

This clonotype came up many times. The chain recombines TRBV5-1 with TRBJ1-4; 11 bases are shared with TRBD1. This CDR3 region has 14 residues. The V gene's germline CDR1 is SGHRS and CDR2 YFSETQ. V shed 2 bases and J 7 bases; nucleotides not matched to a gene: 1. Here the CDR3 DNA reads TGCGCCAGCAGCTTTGGGACAGGGGGTGAAAAACTGTTTTTT. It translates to CASSFGTGGEKLFF.

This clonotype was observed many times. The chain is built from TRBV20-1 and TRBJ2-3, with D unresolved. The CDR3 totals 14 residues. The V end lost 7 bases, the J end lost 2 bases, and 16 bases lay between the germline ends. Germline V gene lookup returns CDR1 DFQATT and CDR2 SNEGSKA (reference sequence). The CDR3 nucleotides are TGCAGTGTGGAGTTCGGCACCAACACAGATACGCAGTATTTT. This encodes CSVEFGTNTDTQYF.

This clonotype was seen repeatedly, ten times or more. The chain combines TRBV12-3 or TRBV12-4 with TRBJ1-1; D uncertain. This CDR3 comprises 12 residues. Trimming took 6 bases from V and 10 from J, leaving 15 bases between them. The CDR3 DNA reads TGTGCCAGCAGACGTGACGAAATTTTAGCTTTCTTT. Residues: CASRRDEILAFF.

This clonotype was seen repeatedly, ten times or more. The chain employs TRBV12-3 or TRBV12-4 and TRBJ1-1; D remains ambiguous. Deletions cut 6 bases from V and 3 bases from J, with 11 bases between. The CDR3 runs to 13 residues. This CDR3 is CASSPPTDTEAFF. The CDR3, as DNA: TGTGCCAGCAGCCCCCCCACCGACACTGAAGCTTTCTTT.

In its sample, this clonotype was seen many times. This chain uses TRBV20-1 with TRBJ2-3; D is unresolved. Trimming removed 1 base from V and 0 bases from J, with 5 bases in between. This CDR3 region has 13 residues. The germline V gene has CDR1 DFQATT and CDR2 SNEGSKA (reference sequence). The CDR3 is CSARVSSTDTQYF. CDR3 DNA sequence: TGCAGTGCTAGAGTCTCAAGCACAGATACGCAGTATTTT.

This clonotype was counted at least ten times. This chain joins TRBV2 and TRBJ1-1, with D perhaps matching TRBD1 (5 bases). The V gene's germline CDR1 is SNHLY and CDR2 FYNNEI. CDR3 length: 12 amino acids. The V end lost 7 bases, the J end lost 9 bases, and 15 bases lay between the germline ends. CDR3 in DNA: TGTGCCAGCATAAAGGGACGAGCTAAAGCTTTCTTT. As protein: CASIKGRAKAFF.

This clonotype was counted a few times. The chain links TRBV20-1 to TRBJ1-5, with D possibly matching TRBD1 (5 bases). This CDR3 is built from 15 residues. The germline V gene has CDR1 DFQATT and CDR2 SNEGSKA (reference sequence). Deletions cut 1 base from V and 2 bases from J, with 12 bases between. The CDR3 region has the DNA TGCAGTGCTAGAGTAAGAGGGACCGGCAATCAGCCCCAGCATTTT. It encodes CSARVRGTGNQPQHF.

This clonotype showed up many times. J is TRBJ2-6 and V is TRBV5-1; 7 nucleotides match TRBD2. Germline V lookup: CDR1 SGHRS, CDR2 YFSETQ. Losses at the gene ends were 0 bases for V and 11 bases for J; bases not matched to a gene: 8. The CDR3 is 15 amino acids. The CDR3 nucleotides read TGCGCCAGCAGCTTGGGGTCTAGCGGAGATTACGTCCTGACTTTC. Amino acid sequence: CASSLGSSGDYVLTF.